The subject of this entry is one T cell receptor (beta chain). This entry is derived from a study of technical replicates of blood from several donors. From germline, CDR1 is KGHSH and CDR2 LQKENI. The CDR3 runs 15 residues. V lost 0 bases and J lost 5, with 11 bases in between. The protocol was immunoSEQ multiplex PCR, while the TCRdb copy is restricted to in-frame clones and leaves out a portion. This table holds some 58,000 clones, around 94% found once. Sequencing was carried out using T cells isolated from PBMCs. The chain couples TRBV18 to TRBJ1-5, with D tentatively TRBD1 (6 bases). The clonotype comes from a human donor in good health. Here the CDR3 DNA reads TGTGCCAGCTCACCACCGGGGGAGGGGGATCAGCCCCAGCATTTT. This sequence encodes CASSPPGEGDQPQHF.